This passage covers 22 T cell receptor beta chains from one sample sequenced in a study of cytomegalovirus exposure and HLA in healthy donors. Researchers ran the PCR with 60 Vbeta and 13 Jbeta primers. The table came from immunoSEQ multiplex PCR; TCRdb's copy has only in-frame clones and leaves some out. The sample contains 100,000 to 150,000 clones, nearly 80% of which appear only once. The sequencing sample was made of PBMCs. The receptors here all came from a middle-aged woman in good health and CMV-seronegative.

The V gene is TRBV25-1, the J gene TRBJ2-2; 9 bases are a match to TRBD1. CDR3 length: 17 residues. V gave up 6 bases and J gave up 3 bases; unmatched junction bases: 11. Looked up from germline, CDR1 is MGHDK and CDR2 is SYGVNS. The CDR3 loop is CASSPKTGTGHTGELFF. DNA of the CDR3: TGTGCCAGCAGCCCCAAAACCGGGACAGGGCACACCGGGGAGCTGTTTTTT.

Here the CDR3 DNA reads TGCGCCAGCAGCCCCCTGTTGGGGGGGGCGGATGGCTACACCTTC. This codes for CASSPLLGGADGYTF. The chain carries TRBV4-1 and TRBJ1-2, with a tentative D call TRBD1 (6 bases). Per germline, CDR1 MGHRA and CDR2 YSYEKL. Trimming cost V 4 bases and J 6 bases, with 18 bases left between them. The CDR3 runs 15 residues.

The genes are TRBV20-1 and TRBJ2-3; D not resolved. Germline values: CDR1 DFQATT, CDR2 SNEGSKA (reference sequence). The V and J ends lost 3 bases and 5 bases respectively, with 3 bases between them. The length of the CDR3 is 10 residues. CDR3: CSASQDTQYF. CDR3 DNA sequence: TGCAGTGCTAGCCAAGATACGCAGTATTTT.

The CDR3 loop is CARWQKSHQQYF. In nucleotides, the CDR3 is TGTGCCAGGTGGCAGAAGTCGCATCAGCAGTACTTC. This chain links TRBV27 with TRBJ2-5; D not resolved. Trimming removed 9 bases from V and 11 bases from J, with 19 bases in between. Germline CDR1 is MNHEY and CDR2 is SMNVEV (reference sequence). The CDR3 totals 12 residues.

CDR3 coding DNA: TGTGCCAGCATCAGCGGGGCCATGGCTTTATCGGGGGAGCAGTACTTC. Translated, it gives CASISGAMALSGEQYF. The gene calls are TRBV28 and TRBJ2-7; 7 bases line up with TRBD2. The V gene's germline CDR1 is MDHEN and CDR2 SYDVKM. J lost 7 bases, V lost 7 bases, and 19 bases had no gene match. The CDR3 length is 16 residues.

The chain's CDR3 is CASSVRAGYDTQYF. Here the CDR3 DNA reads TGTGCCAGCAGTGTCCGCGCGGGTTACGATACGCAGTATTTT. J is TRBJ2-3 and V is TRBV6-1, with D possibly matching TRBD2 (5 bases). V was shortened by 4 bases and J by 6 bases, with 14 bases between the two germline ends. Germline V CDR1 and CDR2: MNHNS, SASEGT. The CDR3 is 14 amino acids.

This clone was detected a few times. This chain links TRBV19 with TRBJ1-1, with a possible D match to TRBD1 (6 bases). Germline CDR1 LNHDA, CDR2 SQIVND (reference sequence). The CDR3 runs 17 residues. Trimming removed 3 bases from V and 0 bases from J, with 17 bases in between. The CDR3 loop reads CASSIYRANGMNTEAFF. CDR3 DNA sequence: TGTGCCAGTAGTATCTACAGGGCAAACGGCATGAACACTGAAGCTTTCTTT.

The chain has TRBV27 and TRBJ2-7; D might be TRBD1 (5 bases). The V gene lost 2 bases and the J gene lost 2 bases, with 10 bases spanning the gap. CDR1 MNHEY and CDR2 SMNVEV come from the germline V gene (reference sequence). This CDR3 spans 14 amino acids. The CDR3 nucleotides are TGTGCCAGCAGTTTAGGCAGGGCGGCCTACGAGCAGTACTTC. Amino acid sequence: CASSLGRAAYEQYF.

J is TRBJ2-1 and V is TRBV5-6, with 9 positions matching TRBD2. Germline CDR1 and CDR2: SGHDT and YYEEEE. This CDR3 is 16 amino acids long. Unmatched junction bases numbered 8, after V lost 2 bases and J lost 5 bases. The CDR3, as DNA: TGTGCCAGCAGCTTCAAAGCGGGAGGTCTCCACAATGAGCAGTTCTTC. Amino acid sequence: CASSFKAGGLHNEQFF.

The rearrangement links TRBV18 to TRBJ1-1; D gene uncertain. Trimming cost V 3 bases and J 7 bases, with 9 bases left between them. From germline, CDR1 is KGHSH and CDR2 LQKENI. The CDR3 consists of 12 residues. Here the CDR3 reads CASSPRDGEAFF. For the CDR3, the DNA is TGTGCCAGCTCACCGAGGGATGGTGAAGCTTTCTTT.

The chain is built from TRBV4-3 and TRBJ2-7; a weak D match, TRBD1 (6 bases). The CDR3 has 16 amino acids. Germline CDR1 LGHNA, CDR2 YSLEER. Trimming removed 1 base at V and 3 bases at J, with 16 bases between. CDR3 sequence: CASSQVPGARGYEQYF. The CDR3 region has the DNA TGCGCCAGCAGCCAAGTTCCAGGGGCGAGGGGCTACGAGCAGTACTTC.

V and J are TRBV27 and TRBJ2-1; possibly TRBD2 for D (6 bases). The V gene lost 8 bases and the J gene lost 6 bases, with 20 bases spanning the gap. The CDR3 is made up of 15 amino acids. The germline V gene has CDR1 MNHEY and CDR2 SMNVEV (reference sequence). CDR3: CASSPPGDVVNEQFF. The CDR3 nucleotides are TGTGCCAGCTCCCCCCCGGGAGATGTAGTCAATGAGCAGTTCTTC.

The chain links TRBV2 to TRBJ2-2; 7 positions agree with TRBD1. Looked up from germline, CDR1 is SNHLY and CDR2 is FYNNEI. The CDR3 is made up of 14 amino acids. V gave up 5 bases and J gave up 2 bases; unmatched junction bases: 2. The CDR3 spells CASSTGANTGELFF. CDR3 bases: TGTGCCAGCAGTACAGGGGCCAACACCGGGGAGCTGTTTTTT.

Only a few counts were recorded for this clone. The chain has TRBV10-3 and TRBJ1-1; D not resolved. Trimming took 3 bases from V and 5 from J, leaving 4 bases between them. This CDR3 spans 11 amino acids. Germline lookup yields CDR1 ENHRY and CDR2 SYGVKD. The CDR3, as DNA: TGTGCCATCAGTGACTTTACTGAAGCTTTCTTT. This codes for CAISDFTEAFF.

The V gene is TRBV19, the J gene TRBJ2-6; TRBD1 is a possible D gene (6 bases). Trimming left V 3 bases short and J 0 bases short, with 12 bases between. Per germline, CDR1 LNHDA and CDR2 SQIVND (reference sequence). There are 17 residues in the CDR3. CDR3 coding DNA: TGTGCCAGTAGTATCGGCACAGGGTACTCTGGGGCCAACGTCCTGACTTTC. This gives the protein CASSIGTGYSGANVLTF.

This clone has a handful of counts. CDR3: CATSREGADTGELFF. DNA of the CDR3: TGTGCCACCAGCAGAGAGGGGGCAGACACCGGGGAGCTGTTTTTT. The rearrangement joins TRBV15 to TRBJ2-2; TRBD1 is a possible D gene (6 bases). The CDR3 extends over 15 amino acids. Germline V CDR1 and CDR2: LNHNV, YYDKDF (reference sequence). Trimming left V 0 bases short and J 3 bases short, with 8 bases between.

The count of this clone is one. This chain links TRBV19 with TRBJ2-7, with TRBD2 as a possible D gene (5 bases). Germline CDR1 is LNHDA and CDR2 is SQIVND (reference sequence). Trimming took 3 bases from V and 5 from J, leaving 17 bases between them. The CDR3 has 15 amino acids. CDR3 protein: CASSISPSNSDEQYF. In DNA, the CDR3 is TGTGCCAGTAGTATTTCTCCTAGCAATTCGGACGAGCAGTACTTC.

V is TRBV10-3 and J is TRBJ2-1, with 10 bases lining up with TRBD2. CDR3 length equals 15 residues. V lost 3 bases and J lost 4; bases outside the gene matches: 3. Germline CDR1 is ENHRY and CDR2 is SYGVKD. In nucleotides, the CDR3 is TGTGCCATCAGTGAAGGGACTAGCGTATACAATGAGCAGTTCTTC. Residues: CAISEGTSVYNEQFF.

The CDR3 nucleotides read TGTGCCAGCTCGGAGGGACTAGACAATGAGCAGTTCTTC. This gives the protein CASSEGLDNEQFF. The chain uses TRBV18 and TRBJ2-1, with TRBD2 matching 8 bases. This CDR3 spans 13 amino acids. CDR1 and CDR2 (germline): KGHSH, LQKENI. Unmatched junction bases numbered 3, after V lost 6 bases and J lost 5 bases.

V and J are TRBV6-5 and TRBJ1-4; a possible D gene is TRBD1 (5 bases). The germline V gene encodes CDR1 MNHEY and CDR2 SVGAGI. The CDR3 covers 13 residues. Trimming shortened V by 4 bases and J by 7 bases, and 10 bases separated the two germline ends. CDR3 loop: CASSSGRAEKLFF. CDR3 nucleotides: TGTGCCAGCAGTTCGGGCAGGGCTGAAAAACTGTTTTTT.

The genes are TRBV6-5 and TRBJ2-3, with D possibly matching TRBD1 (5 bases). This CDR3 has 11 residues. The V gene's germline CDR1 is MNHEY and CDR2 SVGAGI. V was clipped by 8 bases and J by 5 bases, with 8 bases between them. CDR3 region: CASGARDTQYF. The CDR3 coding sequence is TGTGCCAGCGGGGCGAGAGATACGCAGTATTTT.

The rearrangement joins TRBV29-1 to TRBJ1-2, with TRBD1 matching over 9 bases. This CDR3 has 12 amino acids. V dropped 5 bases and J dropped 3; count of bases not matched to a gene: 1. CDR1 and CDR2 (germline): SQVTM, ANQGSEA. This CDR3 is CSVRTGDYGYTF. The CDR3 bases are TGCAGCGTTAGGACAGGGGACTATGGCTACACCTTC.